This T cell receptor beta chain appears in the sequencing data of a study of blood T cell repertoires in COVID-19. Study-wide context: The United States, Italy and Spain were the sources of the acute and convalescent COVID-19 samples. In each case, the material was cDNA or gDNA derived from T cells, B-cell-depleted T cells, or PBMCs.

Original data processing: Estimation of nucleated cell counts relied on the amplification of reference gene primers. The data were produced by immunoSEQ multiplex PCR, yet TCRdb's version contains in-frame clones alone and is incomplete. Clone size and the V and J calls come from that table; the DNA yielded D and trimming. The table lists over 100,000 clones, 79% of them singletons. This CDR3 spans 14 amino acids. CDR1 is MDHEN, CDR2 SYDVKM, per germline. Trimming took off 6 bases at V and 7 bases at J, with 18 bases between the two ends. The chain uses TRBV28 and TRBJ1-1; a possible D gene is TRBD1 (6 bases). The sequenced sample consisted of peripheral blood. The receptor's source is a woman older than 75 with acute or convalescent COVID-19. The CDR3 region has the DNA TGTGCCAGCAGCAAAATCAGGGGTCCCAGTGAAGCTTTCTTT. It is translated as CASSKIRGPSEAFF.